The source of this TCR beta chain is a study of blood T cell repertoires in COVID-19. Study information: COVID-19 samples from acute and convalescent phases originated in the United States, Italy and Spain. Nucleic acid was either cDNA or gDNA, and it came from T cells, B-cell-depleted T cells, or PBMCs.

The CDR3 covers 17 residues. V was pared by 1 base and J by 0 bases, with 14 bases between. Germline CDR1 SEHNR, CDR2 FQNEAQ (reference sequence). Original analysis: How many nucleated cells were present was estimated from reference gene primer amplification. Here immunoSEQ multiplex PCR was the method, and the copy in TCRdb shows in-frame clones only, minus some. The V and J calls and clone size come from that table; D and trimming were worked out from the DNA. The data show roughly 150,000 clones, about nine tenths seen once. The clonotype originates from a man at least 80 years old with acute or convalescent COVID-19. Sequenced: peripheral blood. V and J are TRBV7-9 and TRBJ2-3, with D perhaps TRBD2 (6 bases). CDR3 sequence: CASSLVSLLASTDTQYF. CDR3 DNA: TGTGCCAGCAGCTTAGTCTCCCTACTAGCTAGCACAGATACGCAGTATTTT.